The 30 T cell receptor beta chains listed next were all sequenced from one sample in a study of molecular identifiers for immune sequencing clone quantification. Each CDR3 protein gets one entry after TCRdb re-called the PCR reads with MiXCR. This table holds about half a million distinct CDR3 sequences, about 20% found once. The sequencing sample was made of naive CD8+ T cells from blood, with Jurkat cell RNA spiked in. Noted subset: FACS-sorted CD8+CD4-CCR7+CD45RA+ naive T cells. The receptors originated from a human donor in good health. Some libraries in this study had Jurkat cell RNA spiked in.

This clonotype was detected many times. The rearrangement joins TRBV6-5 to TRBJ2-1; 8 bases map to TRBD1. V was clipped by 9 bases and J by 4 bases; unmatched bases: 11. Germline V lookup: CDR1 MNHEY, CDR2 SVGAGI. CDR3 length: 15 residues. CDR3 loop: CASKPGTGAYNEQFF. The CDR3 nucleotides read TGTGCCAGTAAGCCCGGGACAGGAGCTTACAATGAGCAGTTCTTC.

With regard to this clonotype: A much larger clone differs from this one at a single base, so this may be a read error. The CDR3 protein is CASRPEREGNTGELFF. The CDR3 bases are TGTGCCAGCAGACCCGAGCGGGAGGGTAACACCGGGGAGCTGTTTTTT. The J gene is TRBJ2-2, the V gene TRBV12-3 or TRBV12-4, with TRBD2 matching over 10 bases. The CDR3 covers 16 residues. V was clipped by 6 bases and J by 2 bases; unmatched bases: 6.

This clonotype was detected many times. The chain combines TRBV12-3 or TRBV12-4 with TRBJ2-2; possibly TRBD1 for D (5 bases). The CDR3 sequence is 14 residues long. V was shortened by 4 bases and J by 5 bases, with 11 bases between the two germline ends. The CDR3 here is CASSYRGLTGELFF. CDR3 nucleotide sequence: TGTGCCAGCAGTTATAGGGGTTTGACCGGGGAGCTGTTTTTT.

A single count supports this clonotype. This may be a read error, as it is one base from a much larger clone. The rearrangement uses TRBV6-5 and TRBJ1-1; no firm D call. The CDR3 runs 14 residues. CDR1 MNHEY and CDR2 SVGAGI come from the germline V gene. This chain's CDR3 is CASSYSRANTGAFF. The CDR3 nucleotides are TGTGCCAGCAGTTACTCGAGGGCGAACACTGGAGCTTTCTTT.

This clonotype was picked up a small number of times. The V and J genes are TRBV27 and TRBJ2-7, with unresolved D. Per germline, CDR1 MNHEY and CDR2 SMNVEV (reference sequence). The V end was cut by 8 bases, the J end by 6 bases, with 8 bases between. The CDR3 is 10 residues long. CDR3 coding DNA: TGTGCCAGCGGTTGGCCCGAGCAGTACTTC. It yields the protein CASGWPEQYF.

In its sample, this clonotype was seen many times. The chain is built from TRBV29-1 and TRBJ2-3; 7 bases are shared with TRBD1. CDR3 length: 15 residues. Germline V CDR1 and CDR2: SQVTM, ANQGSEA. V was pared by 7 bases and J by 2 bases, with 12 bases of the junction left unmatched. The CDR3 is CSAETTGKLTDTQYF. CDR3 sequence (DNA): TGCAGCGCTGAGACGACAGGGAAACTCACAGATACGCAGTATTTT.

V and J are TRBV10-2 and TRBJ1-1; tentative D call: TRBD1 (6 bases). With 2 bases removed from V and 5 bases from J, the gap between germline ends came to 12 bases. Germline V lookup: CDR1 WSHSY, CDR2 SAAADI. CDR3 length equals 14 residues. The DNA of the CDR3 is TGCGCCAGCAGTGAGAGGGCAGGGGTGACTGAAGCTTTCTTT. It encodes CASSERAGVTEAFF.

The chain is built from TRBV7-9 and TRBJ2-3, with 7 bases that match TRBD1. Germline V lookup: CDR1 SEHNR, CDR2 FQNEAQ (reference sequence). This CDR3 spans 16 amino acids. V was pared by 6 bases and J by 2 bases, with 11 bases of the junction left unmatched. CDR3 amino acids: CASRHSGTDYTDTQYF. The CDR3, as DNA: TGTGCCAGCAGGCACTCGGGGACAGACTACACAGATACGCAGTATTTT.

This chain joins TRBV7-9 and TRBJ1-6; D may be TRBD1 (5 bases). Between the trimmed V and J ends, which lost 3 bases and 8 bases, there was a span of 11 bases. The CDR3 length is 14 residues. The V gene's germline CDR1 is SEHNR and CDR2 FQNEAQ (reference sequence). DNA of the CDR3: TGTGCCAGCAGCTTTTCAGGGTTCGATTCACCCCTCCACTTT. Residues: CASSFSGFDSPLHF.

This sequence joins TRBV18 and TRBJ2-7; D assignment may be TRBD1 or TRBD2 (5 bases each). The ends were cut back, 3 bases at V and 3 bases at J, with 12 bases in the middle. Germline lookup yields CDR1 KGHSH and CDR2 LQKENI. The CDR3 loop spans 14 amino acids. In DNA form, the CDR3 reads TGTGCCAGCTCACCGGGGACCGACCACTACGAGCAGTACTTC. Residues: CASSPGTDHYEQYF.

The table lists this clonotype with a few counts. As DNA, the CDR3 is TGTGCCAGTAACCAGAGGACAGGGAAGTATGGTCAGCCCCAGCATTTT. Amino acids: CASNQRTGKYGQPQHF. The genes are TRBV19 and TRBJ1-5; TRBD1 matches at 8 bases. V trimming: 7 bases; J trimming: 6 bases; junction bases outside the gene matches: 14. CDR3 length: 16 residues. Per the germline V gene, CDR1 is LNHDA and CDR2 is SQIVND (reference sequence).

The chain links TRBV6-5 to TRBJ2-3; 9 nucleotides line up with TRBD1. V gave up 4 bases and J gave up 6 bases; unmatched junction bases: 11. The length of the CDR3 is 16 residues. From germline, CDR1 is MNHEY and CDR2 SVGAGI. CDR3 region: CASSLYQDRGTDTQYF. CDR3 DNA: TGTGCCAGCAGTTTATACCAGGACAGGGGAACTGATACGCAGTATTTT.

The chain employs TRBV20-1 and TRBJ2-3, with D perhaps matching TRBD1 or TRBD2 (6 bases each). Germline assignment: CDR1 DFQATT and CDR2 SNEGSKA (reference sequence). The CDR3 consists of 17 residues. The germline V and J ends were trimmed by 0 bases and 0 bases, with 16 bases remaining between them. The CDR3 loop is CSAREGLRGLSTDTQYF. The CDR3 bases are TGCAGTGCTAGAGAGGGGTTACGGGGGCTGAGCACAGATACGCAGTATTTT.

The chain recombines TRBV19 with TRBJ2-7; D is perhaps TRBD1 (6 bases). Germline V gene data show CDR1 as LNHDA and CDR2 as SQIVND (reference sequence). V was trimmed by 9 bases and J by 3 bases, leaving 21 bases between them. The CDR3 contains 15 residues. In nucleotides, the CDR3 is TGTGCCAGCAGCCCATCCGGGACACCTCTCTACGAGCAGTACTTC. Its translation is CASSPSGTPLYEQYF.

The rearrangement links TRBV7-9 to TRBJ2-5; maybe TRBD1 (5 bases). Germline V gene data show CDR1 as SEHNR and CDR2 as FQNEAQ (reference sequence). The CDR3 totals 15 residues. V was trimmed by 5 bases and J by 7 bases, leaving 20 bases between them. The CDR3 DNA follows: TGTGCCAGCAGCGATAAGGGTACCCCCAGGGTGACCCAGTACTTC. It specifies CASSDKGTPRVTQYF.

This clonotype has more than one count but fewer than ten. This sequence joins TRBV7-9 and TRBJ1-1, with TRBD1 matching 8 bases. This CDR3 region has 17 residues. V dropped 5 bases and J dropped 0; count of bases not matched to a gene: 11. CDR1 is SEHNR, CDR2 FQNEAQ, per germline (reference sequence). DNA of the CDR3: TGTGCCAGCAGCCCCGGAGACAGGGGTCGGGTGAACACTGAAGCTTTCTTT. It codes for CASSPGDRGRVNTEAFF.

This clonotype was seen many times. This chain uses TRBV11-2 with TRBJ1-1, with D hard to call. The germline V gene encodes CDR1 SGHAT and CDR2 FQNNGV. Trimming removed 4 bases from V and 8 bases from J, with 11 bases in between. The CDR3 has 12 residues. CDR3 bases: TGTGCCAGCAGCTCCTTGGGTCCAGAAGCTTTCTTT. It is translated as CASSSLGPEAFF.

This clonotype showed up many times. The V and J genes are TRBV7-9 and TRBJ1-3, with unresolved D. The CDR3 is made up of 14 amino acids. V lost 5 bases to trimming and J lost 0 bases, with 8 bases between them. Germline V CDR1 and CDR2: SEHNR, FQNEAQ (reference sequence). In DNA form, the CDR3 reads TGTGCCAGCAGCGAAGGGAGCTCTGGAAACACCATATATTTT. It specifies CASSEGSSGNTIYF.

The chain carries TRBV2 and TRBJ2-7; TRBD2 agrees at 9 bases. J lost 3 bases, V lost 0 bases, and 3 bases had no gene match. Germline loops: CDR1 SNHLY, CDR2 FYNNEI. The CDR3 extends over 15 amino acids. In nucleotides, the CDR3 is TGTGCCAGCAGTGAAGCACTAGCGGGTTTCTACGAGCAGTACTTC. This translates into CASSEALAGFYEQYF. Looking up the rest from reference TRBV2 and TRBJ2-7 gives the full variable domain: EPEVTQTPSHQVTQMGQEVILRCVPISNHLYFYWYRQILGQKVEFLVSFYNNEISEKSEIFDDQFSVERPDGSNFTLKIRSTKLEDSAMYFCASSEALAGFYEQYFGPGTRLTVT.

Note on this clonotype: A much more abundant neighbour one base away suggests this may be a read error. The V call is TRBV29-1, the J call TRBJ2-7, with 7 positions matching TRBD1. The V gene's germline CDR1 is SQVTM and CDR2 ANQGSEA. The CDR3 is 13 amino acids. V shed 7 bases, J shed 4 bases, and the junction held 10 bases outside the gene matches. This CDR3 is CSGQTGYGYEQYF. CDR3 bases: TGCAGCGGCCAGACAGGGTATGGTTACGAGCAGTACTTC.

This clonotype was seen many times. CDR3 sequence reads: CASSLRGLAGRSDTQYF. Written as DNA, the CDR3 is TGTGCCAGCAGCTTGCGGGGTCTAGCGGGAAGGTCAGATACGCAGTATTTT. This sequence joins TRBV7-2 and TRBJ2-3; TRBD2 matches 9 bases. Germline CDR1 and CDR2: SGHTA and FQGNSA. This CDR3 is built from 17 residues. Unmatched junction bases numbered 11, after V lost 3 bases and J lost 4 bases.

As to this clonotype: This may be a read error, as it is one base from a much larger clone. The V and J genes are TRBV20-1 and TRBJ2-1; 7 bases are a match to TRBD2. This CDR3 has 15 amino acids. V shed 5 bases, J shed 4 bases, and the junction held 11 bases outside the gene matches. Germline V gene lookup returns CDR1 DFQATT and CDR2 SNEGSKA (reference sequence). The CDR3 reads CSARTRDGGYNEQFF. The DNA of the CDR3 is TGCAGTGCTCGCACCCGGGACGGGGGGTACAATGAGCAGTTCTTC.

This clonotype was found many times. The chain is built from TRBV12-3 or TRBV12-4 and TRBJ1-6; D gene uncertain. V lost 6 bases, J lost 8 bases, and 14 bases lay in between. This CDR3 region has 14 residues. CDR3 nucleotides: TGTGCCAGCAGCCTAACAGAGTTTTATTCACCCCTCCACTTT. Residues: CASSLTEFYSPLHF.

About this clonotype: A read error may produce the germline difference seen at one junction end. The V call is TRBV12-3 or TRBV12-4, the J call TRBJ2-1; D call uncertain. The CDR3 is made up of 11 amino acids. In nucleotides, the CDR3 is TGTGCCAGCAGTTTATCCGGAGAGCAGTCCTTC. Amino acid sequence: CASSLSGEQSF.

Comments on this clonotype: A much larger clone differs by one base, so this may be a read error. This chain joins TRBV7-9 and TRBJ2-2; maybe TRBD1 (6 bases). This CDR3 comprises 14 residues. The germline CDR1 and CDR2 sequences are SEHNR and FQNEAQ (reference sequence). Here the CDR3 DNA reads TGTGTCAGCAGCTATCCAGGGGTAACTGGGGAGCTGTTTTTT. Translating it yields CVSSYPGVTGELFF.

This clonotype was detected ten times or more. The chain employs TRBV20-1 and TRBJ2-3; 9 bases match TRBD2. Losses at the gene ends were 1 base for V and 2 bases for J; bases not matched to a gene: 10. Germline CDR1 reads DFQATT; CDR2 reads SNEGSKA (reference sequence). The CDR3 length is 17 residues. The CDR3 spells CSARVGGLAYYTDTQYF. CDR3 bases: TGCAGTGCTAGAGTGGGGGGACTAGCTTACTACACAGATACGCAGTATTTT.

This chain links TRBV15 with TRBJ2-7, with a weak D call TRBD2 (5 bases). CDR1 and CDR2 (germline): LNHNV, YYDKDF (reference sequence). Trimming stripped 3 bases from V and 3 bases from J, with 15 bases between. The CDR3 has 15 residues. CDR3 residues: CATSSLGHGDYEQYF. CDR3 sequence (DNA): TGTGCCACCAGCAGTCTTGGCCACGGGGACTACGAGCAGTACTTC.

The sample holds many counts of this clonotype. This chain uses TRBV28 with TRBJ2-3, with TRBD2 matching 11 bases. The germline gives CDR1 MDHEN, CDR2 SYDVKM. The CDR3 extends over 20 amino acids. V was clipped by 4 bases and J by 2 bases; unmatched bases: 17. In nucleotides, the CDR3 is TGTGCCAGCAGTTCGCGGGACATAGGACTAGCGGGTGTTCACACAGATACGCAGTATTTT. Its protein is CASSSRDIGLAGVHTDTQYF. The full variable domain, completed using reference TRBV28 and TRBJ2-3, is DVKVTQSSRYLVKRTGEKVFLECVQDMDHENMFWYRQDPGLGLRLIYFSYDVKMKEKGDIPEGYSVSREKKERFSLILESASTNQTSMYLCASSSRDIGLAGVHTDTQYFGPGTRLTVL.

This clonotype has ten or more counts. The rearrangement links TRBV11-2 to TRBJ2-5, with 8 bases aligning to TRBD2. V dropped 1 base and J dropped 4; count of bases not matched to a gene: 5. The CDR3 is 15 amino acids. The germline CDR1 and CDR2 sequences are SGHAT and FQNNGV. The CDR3 loop reads CASSLGLAGLETQYF. CDR3 DNA: TGTGCCAGCAGCTTAGGATTAGCGGGACTAGAGACCCAGTACTTC.

Notes on this clonotype: A much larger clone differs from this one at a single base, so this may be a read error. This chain links TRBV6-5 with TRBJ2-2; D ambiguous. V lost 10 bases and J lost 5, with 20 bases in between. Per germline, CDR1 MNHEY and CDR2 SVGAGI. CDR3 size: 15 residues. The CDR3: CANVRDTPSTGELFF. The DNA of the CDR3 is TGTGCCAACGTTAGAGACACCCCATCAACCGGGGAGCTGTTTTTT.